A selection of T cell receptor beta chains follows, all from one sample in a study of shared clonotypes between healthy human individuals. Generated by immunoSEQ multiplex PCR, the TCRdb table keeps only in-frame clones and is missing some. The data contain about a million clones, 60% to 85% of them singletons. Sequences were obtained from memory CD4+ T cells sorted from blood. The receptors stem from a man aged 18 to 30 in good health. CDR3s include the opening cysteine and the closing phenylalanine or tryptophan. The D gene is left open where the match is weak. Size is stated for part of the rows, as once, few or many counts, or as a class when the clone is expanded.

j_call | d_call | v_call | clone_size | cdr3_nt | cdr3_aa
TRBJ1-5 | . | TRBV10-1 | . | TGCGCCAGCAGTGCGGGGCCCAATCAGCCCCAGCATTTT | CASSAGPNQPQHF
TRBJ2-6 | . | TRBV5-4 | once | TGTGCCAGCAGCTTGGAAGGGGCCAACGTCCTGACTTTC | CASSLEGANVLTF
TRBJ2-5 | TRBD1 | TRBV5-1 | . | TGCGCCAGCAGCTTGGGGCCACAGGGGGATGGGGAGACCCAGTACTTC | CASSLGPQGDGETQYF
TRBJ2-1 | . | TRBV5-1 | . | TGCGCCAGCAGCCTGGGAGGACTATCTCCCTACAATGAGCAGTTCTTC | CASSLGGLSPYNEQFF
TRBJ2-7 | . | TRBV12-2 | . | TGTGCAAGTCGCGAGCCCCCTGACAGGTCCTCCTACGAGCAGTACTTC | CASREPPDRSSYEQYF
TRBJ2-5 | . | TRBV7-7 | . | TGTGCTAGCAGCCCCGACAGGCGAGAGACCCAGTACTTC | CASSPDRRETQYF
TRBJ1-2 | TRBD1 | TRBV18 | . | TGTGCCAGCTCTCCCGGGACAGACTATGGCTACACCTTC | CASSPGTDYGYTF
TRBJ1-5 | . | TRBV5-6 | . | TGTGCCAGCAGCTTTGGACAGAATAGCAATCAGCCCCAGCATTTT | CASSFGQNSNQPQHF
TRBJ1-1 | TRBD1 | TRBV10-3 | . | TGTGCCGCAATGGGACAGAAGAACACTGAAGCTTTCTTT | CAAMGQKNTEAFF
TRBJ2-4 | . | TRBV5-4 | . | TGTGCCAGCAGCTTGATAACCACAGGAGCCAAAAACATTCAGTACTTC | CASSLITTGAKNIQYF
TRBJ2-1 | . | TRBV5-1 | . | TGCGCCAGCAGCTTGGACGGGGTAAGCTCCTACAATGAGCAGTTCTTC | CASSLDGVSSYNEQFF
TRBJ1-5 | . | TRBV27 | many | TGTGCCAGCAGATCCGGGACAATTAGCAATCAGCCCCAGCATTTT | CASRSGTISNQPQHF
TRBJ2-7 | . | TRBV5-5 | once | TGTGCCAGCAACGAGCGGGTCAGGGACGAGCAGTACTTC | CASNERVRDEQYF
TRBJ2-7 | TRBD1 | TRBV10-3 | once | TGTGCCATCAGTGAGTCACCGGGACAGGGGACCCACGAGCAGTACTTC | CAISESPGQGTHEQYF
TRBJ2-7 | . | TRBV5-4 | once | TGTGCCAGCAGCTTGGCAGCAGGGGCCTACGAGCAGTACTTC | CASSLAAGAYEQYF
TRBJ2-3 | TRBD2 | TRBV11-3 | . | TGTGCCAGCAGCTTAGGGGAGGGCCAGAAAGATACGCAGTATTTT | CASSLGEGQKDTQYF
TRBJ1-4 | . | TRBV19 | once | TGTGCCAGTAGTCGGATATCGGCAGCAACTAATGAAAAACTGTTTTTT | CASSRISAATNEKLFF
TRBJ1-2 | . | TRBV7-9 | . | TGTGCCAGCAGCTTAGATCGGGGGGGTCACTATGGCTACACCTTC | CASSLDRGGHYGYTF
TRBJ1-5 | . | TRBV29-1 | . | TGCAGCGTTGTTGTGTCCGGGGCTGGCAATCAGCCCCAGCATTTT | CSVVVSGAGNQPQHF
TRBJ2-7 | . | TRBV5-1 | . | TGCGCCAGCAGCCCTTTCGACAGAGCCTACGAGCAGTACTTC | CASSPFDRAYEQYF
TRBJ1-6 | . | TRBV13 | . | TGTGCCAGCAGCTTACAGGGATACGGTTCACCCCTCCACTTT | CASSLQGYGSPLHF
TRBJ1-2 | . | TRBV7-2 | . | TGTGCCAGCAGCCGTGAGGTAGAGGGTATCGGCTACACCTTC | CASSREVEGIGYTF
TRBJ2-7 | . | TRBV11-2 | once | TGTGCCAGCAGCTTAGTTGGCCGTCCCTACGAGCAGTACTTC | CASSLVGRPYEQYF
TRBJ1-1 | . | TRBV30 | . | TGTGCCTGGAGTGTTTCCGGGACGGCTAACACTGAAGCTTTCTTT | CAWSVSGTANTEAFF
TRBJ2-2 | TRBD1 | TRBV7-2 | . | TGTGCCAGCAGGCCACCCGGGACAGGGAACACCGGGGAGCTGTTTTTT | CASRPPGTGNTGELFF
TRBJ2-3 | . | TRBV5-6 | . | TGTGCCAGCAGCTTGGGCGGGCGCACAGATACGCAGTATTTT | CASSLGGRTDTQYF
TRBJ2-3 | TRBD1 | TRBV27 | . | TGTGCCAGCAGTTTCTCGGGGACAGCCTTCACAGATACGCAGTATTTT | CASSFSGTAFTDTQYF
TRBJ1-5 | TRBD1 | TRBV18 | . | TGTGCCAGCTCACTAGGACAGGGGGCAGGTCAGCCCCAGCATTTT | CASSLGQGAGQPQHF
TRBJ2-5 | . | TRBV9 | . | TGTGCCAGCAGCGTAGGGGAGTCCCAAGAGACCCAGTACTTC | CASSVGESQETQYF
TRBJ1-5 | . | TRBV6-1 | . | TGTGCCAGCAGTGAAGCTTCGGGGGGCAGGCAGCCCCAGCATTTT | CASSEASGGRQPQHF
TRBJ2-5 | . | TRBV5-1 | . | TGCGCCAGCAGCGGCAAGGGGGAGACCCAGTACTTC | CASSGKGETQYF
TRBJ1-1 | TRBD1 | TRBV7-2 | once | TGTGCCAGCCTGGGACAGAGGAACACTGAAGCTTTCTTT | CASLGQRNTEAFF
TRBJ2-5 | . | TRBV4-1 | few | TGCGCCAGCAGCCAAGGTGGGGGGTGGGAGACCCAGTACTTC | CASSQGGGWETQYF
TRBJ1-6 | . | TRBV18 | . | TGTGCCAGCTCACCACTTCAGTCCTATAATTCACCCCTCCACTTT | CASSPLQSYNSPLHF
TRBJ1-2 | . | TRBV6-1 | . | TGTGCCAGCAGTGAAGCCGGGGGACGAAGCTACACCTTC | CASSEAGGRSYTF
TRBJ2-7 | . | TRBV7-9 | many | TGTGCCAGCAGCCACGCCCAATCAACGACCTACGAGCAGTACTTC | CASSHAQSTTYEQYF
TRBJ1-2 | TRBD1 | TRBV4-1 | . | TGCGCCAGCAGCCAAGTAGACAGGGGGCGTGATGGCTACACCTTC | CASSQVDRGRDGYTF
TRBJ1-4 | . | TRBV6-1 | . | TGTGCCAGCAGTGGCTCTGTGACCCGGGAAGAAAAACTGTTTTTT | CASSGSVTREEKLFF
TRBJ2-1 | . | TRBV7-2 | . | TGTGCCAGCAGCTTAGGTCCAGCGGGTCATTTCAATGAGCAGTTCTTC | CASSLGPAGHFNEQFF
TRBJ1-1 | . | TRBV4-1 | . | TGCGCCAGCAGCCGCGAGCGAGGGGGGATGAACACTGAAGCTTTCTTT | CASSRERGGMNTEAFF
TRBJ2-7 | TRBD2 | TRBV7-7 | . | TGTGCTAGCAGCTCCGGGACTAGCGGCCACGAGCAGTACTTC | CASSSGTSGHEQYF
TRBJ1-2 | . | TRBV30 | . | TGTGCCTGGGGGGAGAGGGGTGGCTACACCTTC | CAWGERGGYTF
TRBJ2-3 | . | TRBV7-3 | . | TGTGCCAGCAGCGGGCAGGGGGGTGGCACAGATACGCAGTATTTT | CASSGQGGGTDTQYF
TRBJ1-5 | . | TRBV19 | few | TGTGCCAGTAACCGTCGGGGTCTTGGTGATCAGCCCCAGCATTTT | CASNRRGLGDQPQHF
TRBJ2-3 | . | TRBV10-3 | once | TGTGCCACCGCAGAAGACCCAGGTACGCAGTATTTT | CATAEDPGTQYF
TRBJ2-7 | TRBD1 | TRBV19 | . | TGTGCCAGCTCTAGGACAGGGGACACCTACGAGCAGTACTTC | CASSRTGDTYEQYF
TRBJ2-7 | TRBD1 | TRBV5-1 | . | TGCGCCAGCAGCTTGGCAGGACAGGGCACCTACGAGCAGTACTTC | CASSLAGQGTYEQYF
TRBJ1-5 | . | TRBV19 | . | TGTGCCAGTAGTATAAAAGGACGGGTTAGCAATCAGCCCCAGCATTTT | CASSIKGRVSNQPQHF
TRBJ1-2 | TRBD1 | TRBV5-4 | . | TGTGCCAGCAGCTTGGCCCGGGGACAGGGTAGTTATGGCTACACCTTC | CASSLARGQGSYGYTF
TRBJ1-1 | . | TRBV5-6 | . | TGTGCCAGCAGCTTGATTACAGAAATGAACACTGAAGCTTTCTTT | CASSLITEMNTEAFF
TRBJ2-1 | . | TRBV27 | . | TGTGCCAGCAGTTTAGGGTGGGATGCCTACAATGAGCAGTTCTTC | CASSLGWDAYNEQFF
TRBJ2-2 | TRBD1 | TRBV27 | . | TGTGCCAGCAGAGGACAGGGAGGCACCGGGGAGCTGTTTTTT | CASRGQGGTGELFF